The clone carrying this T cell receptor beta chain was observed a few times. Antigen: not known. The sample belongs to a study of T-cell reconstitution after alpha-beta-depleted transplantation in children. General study findings and limits: Expanded graft clones, several hundred of them, were reportedly the source of alpha-beta T cells about two months after transplant. From newly produced T cells came most of the T-cell counts and diversity one year after transplant.

Preparation of the TCRbeta library used unique molecular identifiers. TCRdb analysed the PCR reads with MiXCR anew, one entry per CDR3 protein. The table has hundreds of thousands of distinct CDR3 sequences, 13% seen once. The germline CDR1 and CDR2 sequences are SGHAT and FQNNGV. Trimming shortened V by 1 base and J by 5 bases, and 18 bases separated the two germline ends. The CDR3 covers 17 residues. This TCR derives from a male patient younger than 18 who had a stem cell transplant for acute myeloid leukemia, so the T cells may come from the graft donor. The rearrangement links TRBV11-2 to TRBJ2-1, with a tentative D call TRBD2 (6 bases). The sequences come from PBMCs, mostly from graft donor cells, collected 360 days after TCRalphabeta/CD19-depleted stem cell transplant. CDR3 protein: CASSLVVFWGVNNEQFF. The CDR3 region has the DNA TGTGCCAGCAGCTTAGTCGTTTTTTGGGGGGTGAACAATGAGCAGTTCTTC.